The 19 T cell receptor beta chains listed next were all sequenced from one sample in a study of breast tumors, draining lymph nodes, adjacent tissues. Samples came from axillary lymph nodes draining the breast cancer. TCRdb analysed the multiplex PCR reads with MiXCR anew, one entry per CDR3 protein. The data show around 120,000 distinct CDR3 sequences, 15% to 20% seen once. The sequenced sample consisted of axillary lymph node tissue. These receptor sequences come from a female donor with breast cancer. Some clones in this sample may be carry-over from other donors' samples.

A note on this clonotype: A read error may explain this, as a much larger clone is one base away. This likely comes from a read error, as the CDR3 has no conserved phenylalanine or tryptophan at its end. The chain has TRBV24-1 and TRBJ2-1; TRBD1 might be the D (6 bases). CDR1 and CDR2 (germline): KGHDR, SFDVKD. CDR3 length: 14 amino acids. V lost 5 bases to trimming and J lost 4 bases, with 11 bases between them. The CDR3 loop is CATSGYRVYNEQFL. The CDR3 coding sequence is TGTGCCACCAGTGGCTACAGGGTGTACAATGAGCAGTTCCTC.

As to this clonotype: A single base separates this from a much larger clone, so it may be a read error. The gene calls are TRBV29-1 and TRBJ2-3; no definite D call. TRBJ1-5 explains the end of the DNA better; the J call may be wrong. This CDR3 is built from 12 residues. The germline V gene encodes CDR1 SQVTM and CDR2 ANQGSEA. The CDR3 here is CSVGPSGDTQHF. Here the CDR3 DNA reads TGCAGCGTTGGCCCCAGTGGAGATACGCAGCATTTT.

This clonotype has ten or more counts. The rearrangement links TRBV12-3 or TRBV12-4 to TRBJ1-5, with D unclear. The CDR3 contains 15 residues. Deletions cut 6 bases from V and 6 bases from J, with 18 bases between. The CDR3 coding sequence is TGTGCCAGCAGCTCGACACGAGAGGGCCGTCAGCCCCAGCATTTT. This translates into CASSSTREGRQPQHF.

In its sample, this clonotype was seen many times. The CDR3 region has the DNA TGTGCCAGCAGCTTCCCAAATCAGCCCCAGCATTTT. Its protein product is CASSFPNQPQHF. The chain is built from TRBV7-2 and TRBJ1-5; D uncertain. The germline V and J ends were trimmed by 3 bases and 4 bases, with 4 bases remaining between them. Germline V gene sequence: CDR1 SGHTA, CDR2 FQGNSA. The CDR3 is made up of 12 amino acids. Using reference TRBV7-2 and TRBJ1-5 for the parts outside the CDR3, the full variable domain is GAGVSQSPSNKVTEKGKDVELRCDPISGHTALYWYRQSLGQGLEFLIYFQGNSAPDKSGLPSDRFSAERTGGSVSTLTIQRTQQEDSAVYLCASSFPNQPQHFGDGTRLSIL.

Many counts were recorded for this clonotype. The chain carries TRBV6-1 and TRBJ1-2; the D gene is possibly TRBD1 (5 bases). The CDR3 contains 14 residues. The V end lost 7 bases, the J end lost 5 bases, and 17 bases lay between the germline ends. CDR1 MNHNS and CDR2 SASEGT come from the germline V gene. The CDR3, as DNA: TGTGCCAGCACTCCCCAGGGTGAATTTTATGGCTACACCTTC. Translating it yields CASTPQGEFYGYTF.

This clonotype was observed at least ten times. The V call is TRBV7-9, the J call TRBJ2-3; TRBD1 aligns across 7 bases. J was trimmed by 5 bases and V by 4 bases; bases with no gene match: 3. The germline gives CDR1 SEHNR, CDR2 FQNEAQ (reference sequence). This CDR3 contains 13 residues. This CDR3 reads CASSYGQEDTQYF. CDR3 DNA: TGTGCCAGCAGCTACGGACAGGAAGATACGCAGTATTTT.

Ten or more counts support this clonotype. The gene calls are TRBV28 and TRBJ1-2, with 10 bases fitting TRBD1. The CDR3 covers 14 residues. CDR1 is MDHEN and CDR2 is SYDVKM in the germline V gene. V shed 3 bases and J 4 bases; nucleotides not matched to a gene: 2. The CDR3 region has the DNA TGTGCCAGCAGTTTTCGGACAGGGGGCTATGGCTACACCTTC. It codes for CASSFRTGGYGYTF.

This clonotype has at least ten counts. The CDR3 DNA reads TGTGCCATCAGTGGGACTAGCGGGGTCTCCACAGATACGCAGTATTTT. Its protein product is CAISGTSGVSTDTQYF. V is TRBV10-3 and J is TRBJ2-3; 12 nucleotides line up with TRBD2. With 4 bases clipped from V and 2 bases from J, the junction kept 4 bases outside the gene matches. The CDR3 length is 16 residues. From germline, CDR1 is ENHRY and CDR2 SYGVKD.

This clonotype has only one observation. It may be a read error: a sequence one base away is much more abundant. The chain recombines TRBV20-1 with TRBJ2-1, with TRBD2 matching over 7 bases. Germline V gene sequence: CDR1 DFQATT, CDR2 SNEGSKA (reference sequence). The CDR3 totals 14 residues. CDR3 nucleotide sequence: TGCGGTGCTAGAGCCGGGAGGACCTACAATGAGCAGTTCTTC. Translating it yields CGARAGRTYNEQFF.

About this clonotype: Possible read error: a much larger clone is one base away. The genes are TRBV20-1 and TRBJ2-3, with no clear D. The CDR3 is 14 amino acids. Germline values: CDR1 DFQATT, CDR2 SNEGSKA (reference sequence). The CDR3 reads CSAPPQPSKDTQYF. The CDR3 bases are TGCAGTGCTCCCCCCCAACCAAGCAAAGATACGCAGTATTTT.

The chain employs TRBV7-6 and TRBJ2-2; perhaps D is TRBD1 or TRBD2 (6 bases each). V was shortened by 5 bases and J by 6 bases, with 13 bases between the two germline ends. CDR1 is SGHVS and CDR2 is FNYEAQ in the germline V gene. The CDR3 consists of 14 residues. The CDR3 region is CASSLGGPAGELFF. CDR3 DNA sequence: TGTGCCAGCAGCCTAGGGGGGCCCGCCGGGGAGCTGTTTTTT.

This chain joins TRBV4-2 and TRBJ2-1; D not resolved. V was pared by 0 bases and J by 7 bases, with 13 bases between. In germline, CDR1 is LGHNA, CDR2 YNFKEQ. This CDR3 has 15 amino acids. DNA of the CDR3: TGTGCCAGCAGCCAAGACCTAATAGGCTCAAATGAGCAGTTCTTC. Translation: CASSQDLIGSNEQFF.

This clonotype was seen many times. The rearrangement joins TRBV4-1 to TRBJ2-3; D is ambiguous. The CDR3 has 18 residues. CDR1 and CDR2 (germline): MGHRA, YSYEKL. The V end was cut by 0 bases, the J end by 2 bases, with 18 bases between. The CDR3 nucleotides read TGCGCCAGCAGCCAAGATCCCGCCCCAGGCGATCCCACAGATACGCAGTATTTT. Translating it yields CASSQDPAPGDPTDTQYF.

Many counts were recorded for this clonotype. V gene TRBV30 combines with J gene TRBJ2-1; 7 positions match TRBD1. V was clipped by 1 base and J by 4 bases; unmatched bases: 4. CDR3 length equals 14 residues. Germline V gene data show CDR1 as GTSNPN and CDR2 as SVGIG (reference sequence). DNA of the CDR3: TGTGCCTGGAGTGCGGGGACAGTTTACAATGAGCAGTTCTTC. This sequence encodes CAWSAGTVYNEQFF.

The chain combines TRBV7-2 with TRBJ2-5; TRBD2 agrees at 7 bases. Germline loops: CDR1 SGHTA, CDR2 FQGNSA. The ends lost 0 bases at V and 2 bases at J; junction bases unmatched: 21. The length of the CDR3 is 21 residues. The CDR3 nucleotides read TGTGCCAGCAGCTTAGCGATTCGGGGGAGGGCCTTGGGAAACCCTCAAGAGACCCAGTACTTC. Translating it yields CASSLAIRGRALGNPQETQYF. The whole variable domain, remainder taken from reference TRBV7-2 and TRBJ2-5, is GAGVSQSPSNKVTEKGKDVELRCDPISGHTALYWYRQSLGQGLEFLIYFQGNSAPDKSGLPSDRFSAERTGGSVSTLTIQRTQQEDSAVYLCASSLAIRGRALGNPQETQYFGPGTRLLVL.

Only a few counts were recorded for this clonotype. The rearrangement joins TRBV7-9 to TRBJ2-4, with D possibly called TRBD1 or TRBD2 (6 bases each). The germline CDR1 and CDR2 sequences are SEHNR and FQNEAQ (reference sequence). CDR3 length: 15 amino acids. V was clipped by 2 bases and J by 9 bases, with 17 bases between them. The CDR3 spells CASSLYLGGYGIQYF. Written as DNA, the CDR3 is TGTGCCAGCAGCTTATATCTGGGGGGCTATGGCATTCAGTACTTC.

Notes on this clonotype: Possible read error: a much larger clone is one base away. The chain links TRBV27 to TRBJ1-4; D gene uncertain. The ends were cut back, 11 bases at V and 3 bases at J, with 16 bases in the middle. The germline V gene encodes CDR1 MNHEY and CDR2 SMNVEV (reference sequence). The CDR3 is 14 amino acids. CDR3 nucleotide sequence: TGTGCCGGCACCCCGAATGGGGCTAATGAAAAACTGTTTTTT. This sequence encodes CAGTPNGANEKLFF.

This clonotype appeared many times. The rearrangement joins TRBV29-1 to TRBJ2-7, with 8 bases matching TRBD2. Germline assignment: CDR1 SQVTM and CDR2 ANQGSEA. V lost 0 bases to trimming and J lost 1 base; unmatched junction nucleotides: 2. The CDR3 extends over 14 amino acids. CDR3 protein: CSVEDPSGSYEQYF. The CDR3 DNA reads as TGCAGCGTTGAAGACCCTAGCGGGTCCTACGAGCAGTACTTC.

Ten or more counts support this clonotype. This chain joins TRBV5-1 and TRBJ2-1; D unclear. CDR1 SGHRS and CDR2 YFSETQ come from the germline V gene. V was shortened by 1 base and J by 9 bases, with 11 bases between the two germline ends. CDR3 length: 13 residues. CDR3 in amino acids: CASSLSSRFEQFF. The CDR3 bases are TGCGCCAGCAGCTTGTCTAGTAGATTTGAGCAGTTCTTC.